This TCR beta chain was identified in a study of shared clonotypes between healthy human individuals. Study information: Per donor, three plates held CD4 naive cells, three held CD4 memory, two held CD8 naive and one held CD8 memory. Findings and caveats of the study: Donors were few, which limited the genetic and exposure-history diversity represented.

Germline V gives CDR1 SEHNR, CDR2 FQNEAQ (reference sequence). V gave up 4 bases and J gave up 0 bases; unmatched junction bases: 12. This CDR3 has 18 amino acids. Positively selected for CCR7, the CD45RO-negative cells used as naive CD8 cells excluded terminally differentiated effector memory CD45RA+ cells. The healthy adult donors were HIV-negative and reported no recent acute infections or vaccinations. Remarks on this clone: The target antigen is unknown.

TCRdb's table, derived via immunoSEQ multiplex PCR, lists solely in-frame clones and lacks some. The sample yields about 2.1 million clones, 85% to 95% seen once. The sequence derives from a young man in good health. Some clones in this sample may be carry-over from other donors' samples. The rearrangement links TRBV7-9 to TRBJ1-3, with TRBD1 matching over 7 bases. The sample was naive CD8+ T cells from PBMCs. Here the CDR3 reads CASSSIRGTEHSGNTIYF. The DNA of the CDR3 is TGTGCCAGCAGCTCCATACGGGGGACAGAACACTCTGGAAACACCATATATTTT. Together with reference TRBV7-9 and TRBJ1-3, the CDR3 gives the full variable domain: DTGVSQNPRHKITKRGQNVTFRCDPISEHNRLYWYRQTLGQGPEFLTYFQNEAQLEKSRLLSDRFSAERPKGSFSTLEIQRTEQGDSAMYLCASSSIRGTEHSGNTIYFGEGSWLTVV.